A single sample gave rise to the 4 T cell receptor beta chains below, sequenced in a study of T-cell memory formation after mild COVID-19. MiXCR, run by TCRdb on the 5' RACE reads, gives a single entry per CDR3 protein. The repertoire includes more than 75,000 distinct CDR3 sequences, around 27% of them detected once, and roughly 40% sits in the top ten. Input material: PBMCs or a T cell subset sorted from them (not recorded which). Every receptor here comes from a man aged 18 to 30 who had mild COVID-19 (a few samples of this study predate the infection). Cell type and time point are not known.

This clonotype was observed a handful of times. The chain is built from TRBV12-3 or TRBV12-4 and TRBJ2-7; TRBD1 matches 7 bases. There are 12 residues in the CDR3. V was pared by 2 bases and J by 5 bases, with 0 bases of the junction left unmatched. The CDR3 loop is CASSLTGDEQYF. The CDR3 nucleotides are TGTGCCAGCAGTTTAACAGGGGACGAGCAGTACTTC.

This rearrangement joins TRBV10-3 to TRBJ2-7, with D unresolved. CDR1 is ENHRY, CDR2 SYGVKD, per germline. CDR3 size: 13 residues. V was cut by 4 bases and J by 2 bases, with 9 bases left in between. The CDR3 loop reads CAISVGRAYEQYV. The CDR3 DNA is TGTGCCATCAGTGTCGGCAGAGCCTACGAGCAGTACGTC.

Many counts were recorded for this clonotype. The rearrangement joins TRBV12-3 or TRBV12-4 to TRBJ2-1, with 7 bases aligning to TRBD1. Trimming cost V 5 bases and J 2 bases; bases outside gene matches: 9. This CDR3 spans 16 amino acids. The CDR3 DNA follows: TGTGCCAGCAGTGCCCCTTGGACAGGTCCCTACAATGAGCAGTTCTTC. It codes for CASSAPWTGPYNEQFF.

Only a few counts were recorded for this clonotype. The rearrangement links TRBV20-1 to TRBJ2-1; possibly TRBD2 for D (6 bases). Trimming shortened V by 0 bases and J by 2 bases, and 11 bases separated the two germline ends. In germline, CDR1 is DFQATT, CDR2 SNEGSKA (reference sequence). The CDR3 runs 15 residues. The CDR3 here is CSARDRQRAYNEQFF. The CDR3 DNA sequence: TGCAGTGCTAGAGATAGGCAGCGGGCCTACAATGAGCAGTTCTTC.